This TCR beta chain was recovered during a study of molecular identifiers for immune sequencing clone quantification. Study-wide context: Five aliquots were made in replicates from the RNA of around 20,000 or 100,000 naive CD8 cells, and four were sequenced.

Naive CD8 T cell sorting was performed on the CD8+CD4-CCR7+CD45RA+ phenotype. From germline, CDR1 is SNHLY and CDR2 FYNNEI. V lost 7 bases, J lost 4 bases, and 17 bases lay in between. The CDR3 is made up of 16 amino acids. This clonotype was observed many times. As previously described, bulk TCR libraries were made using listed TCR primers. TCRdb itself ran the PCR reads through MiXCR, one entry per CDR3 protein. This table holds 460,000 or so distinct CDR3 sequences, over 20% found once. The sequence was obtained from a human donor in good health. Some libraries in this study had Jurkat cell RNA spiked in. The sequenced sample consisted of naive CD8+ T cells from blood, with Jurkat cell RNA spiked in. The subset here: FACS-sorted CD8+CD4-CCR7+CD45RA+ naive T cells. This rearrangement joins TRBV2 to TRBJ2-6; D is uncertain. The CDR3 region has the DNA TGTGCCAGCACCGAGGAGCCTGCTGGAGGGGCCAACGTCCTGACTTTC. Protein: CASTEEPAGGANVLTF.